This paragraph reports one T cell receptor beta chain. A second PCR, run for roughly 7 to 12 cycles, used a sample-barcoded 5' primer plus a J-beta primer mix. TCRdb redid the calling of the 5' RACE reads with MiXCR, one entry per CDR3 protein. The sample consists of nearly 1 million distinct CDR3 sequences, 51% of them appearing once. This entry comes from a study of blood T cells in healthy people across ages. The sample was blood. The sequence derives from a woman in her sixties in good health.

DNA of the CDR3: TGTGCCACCAGCTACCGGACTAGCTCATCGGTTGAGCAGTTCTTC. This translates into CATSYRTSSSVEQFF. This chain connects TRBV15 to TRBJ2-1, with 8 bases identical to TRBD2. CDR3 length equals 15 residues. The germline V gene has CDR1 LNHNV and CDR2 YYDKDF (reference sequence). The V and J ends lost 5 bases and 9 bases, in that order; junction bases with no gene match: 12.